This TCR beta chain was sequenced for a study of cytomegalovirus exposure and HLA in healthy donors. The study ran its PCR with 60 Vbeta and 13 Jbeta primers. Clones were read by immunoSEQ multiplex PCR, and TCRdb kept only the in-frame ones, dropping some. This table has 220,000 or so clones, approximately 79% appearing once. Study-wide results and limits: The classifier reportedly diagnosed cytomegalovirus status with high sensitivity and specificity. Later genetic work tied a missense DCLRE1C variant to beta-chain V and J trimming.

V lost 4 bases, J lost 0 bases, and 4 bases lay in between. The CDR3 covers 13 residues. CDR1 and CDR2 from the germline V gene are SGHAT and FQNNGV. A remark on this clone: Antigen specificity is unknown.

The chain couples TRBV11-2 to TRBJ1-3, with D uncertain. The sequence derives from a man aged 45-60 years in good health and CMV-seronegative. Sequenced input: PBMCs. This CDR3 is CASSSSSGNTIYF. In DNA form, the CDR3 reads TGTGCCAGCAGCTCCAGCTCTGGAAACACCATATATTTT.